This section outlines one TCR beta chain sequence together with its context. Patients were all untreated before their thyroid surgery. CDR3 length equals 14 residues. Trimming took 0 bases from V and 3 from J, leaving 11 bases between them. Germline V gene data show CDR1 as GTSNPN and CDR2 as SVGIG (reference sequence). Using MiXCR, TCRdb reanalyzed the PCR reads. Here the sample spans tens of thousands of clones, approximately 20% being singletons. The sample is drawn from a study of metastatic and nonmetastatic thyroid tumors. Material for sequencing was blood. The rearrangement links TRBV30 to TRBJ1-2, with no clear D. The sequence was obtained from a female donor with papillary thyroid cancer or a benign thyroid nodule (not recorded which). Some clones in this sample may be carry-over from other donors' samples. CDR3 loop: CAWSVGGLYYGYTF. As DNA, the CDR3 is TGTGCCTGGAGTGTGGGCGGATTGTACTATGGCTACACCTTC.